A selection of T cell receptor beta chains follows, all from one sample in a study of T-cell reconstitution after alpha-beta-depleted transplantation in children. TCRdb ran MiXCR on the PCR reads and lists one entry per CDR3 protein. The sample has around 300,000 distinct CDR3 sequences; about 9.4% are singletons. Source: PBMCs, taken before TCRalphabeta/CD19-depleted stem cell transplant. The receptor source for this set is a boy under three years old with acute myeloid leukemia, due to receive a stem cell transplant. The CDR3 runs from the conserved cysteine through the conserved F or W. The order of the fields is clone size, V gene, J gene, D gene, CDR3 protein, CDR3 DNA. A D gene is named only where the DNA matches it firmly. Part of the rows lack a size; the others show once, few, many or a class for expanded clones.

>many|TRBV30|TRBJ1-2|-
CAWGEGGFYGYTF
TGTGCCTGGGGCGAGGGGGGTTTCTATGGCTACACCTTC
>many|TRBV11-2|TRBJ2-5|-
CASSLLLVEETQYF
TGTGCCAGCAGCTTATTGCTTGTCGAGGAGACCCAGTACTTC
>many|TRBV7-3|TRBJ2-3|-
CASTEGASTDTQYF
TGTGCCAGCACCGAGGGAGCTAGCACAGATACGCAGTATTTT
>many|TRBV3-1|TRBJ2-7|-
CASSQWSTAYEQYF
TGTGCCAGCAGCCAGTGGAGCACTGCTTACGAGCAGTACTTC
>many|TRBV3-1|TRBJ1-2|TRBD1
CASSPGQGGYGYTF
TGTGCCAGCAGCCCCGGACAGGGGGGATATGGCTACACCTTC
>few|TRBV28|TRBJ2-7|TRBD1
CASSSRQGEQYF
TGTGCCAGCAGTTCCCGACAGGGCGAGCAGTACTTC
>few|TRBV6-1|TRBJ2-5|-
CASKGGVQETQYF
TGTGCCAGCAAGGGCGGGGTCCAAGAGACCCAGTACTTC
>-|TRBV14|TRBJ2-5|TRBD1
CASSQGQGSEETQYF
TGTGCCAGCAGCCAAGGACAGGGATCGGAAGAGACCCAGTACTTC
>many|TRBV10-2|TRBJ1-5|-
CASSPQGEQPQHF
TGCGCCAGCAGCCCTCAGGGCGAGCAGCCCCAGCATTTT
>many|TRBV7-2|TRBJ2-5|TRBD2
CASSLGGRAAETQYF
TGTGCCAGCAGCTTAGGGGGGAGGGCCGCAGAGACCCAGTACTTC
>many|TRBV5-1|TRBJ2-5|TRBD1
CASSVGTGGQETQYF
TGCGCCAGCAGCGTCGGGACAGGGGGCCAAGAGACCCAGTACTTC
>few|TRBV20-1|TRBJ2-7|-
CSARKAGEQYF
TGCAGTGCTAGAAAGGCGGGGGAGCAGTACTTC
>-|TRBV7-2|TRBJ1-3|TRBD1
CASSSGTGTGNTIYF
TGTGCCAGCAGCTCTGGGACAGGGACTGGAAACACCATATATTTT
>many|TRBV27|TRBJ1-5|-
CASSWDTNQPQHF
TGTGCCAGCAGTTGGGACACCAATCAGCCCCAGCATTTT
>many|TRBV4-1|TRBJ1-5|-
CASSRYTVGQPQHF
TGCGCCAGCAGCCGTTATACAGTTGGGCAGCCCCAGCATTTT
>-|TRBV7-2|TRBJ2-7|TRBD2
CASSLPLAGYEQYF
TGTGCCAGCAGCTTACCCCTAGCGGGGTACGAGCAGTACTTC
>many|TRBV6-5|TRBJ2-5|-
CASSYSKAVQETQYF
TGTGCCAGCAGTTACTCGAAGGCCGTCCAAGAGACCCAGTACTTC
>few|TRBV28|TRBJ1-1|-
CASSSQMNTEAFF
TGTGCCAGCAGTTCACAGATGAACACTGAAGCTTTCTTT
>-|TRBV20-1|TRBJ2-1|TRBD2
CSAGGTSAHNEQFF
TGCAGTGCGGGAGGGACTAGCGCTCACAATGAGCAGTTCTTC
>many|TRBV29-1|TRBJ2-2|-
CSVGYGPGELFF
TGCAGCGTTGGATATGGGCCCGGGGAGCTGTTTTTT
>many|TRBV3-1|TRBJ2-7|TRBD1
CASSHSGTGSYEQYF
TGTGCCAGCAGCCACTCCGGGACAGGGAGCTACGAGCAGTACTTC
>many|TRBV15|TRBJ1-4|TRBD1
CATSSRTGPGEKLFF
TGTGCCACCAGCAGCCGGACAGGGCCAGGTGAAAAACTGTTTTTT
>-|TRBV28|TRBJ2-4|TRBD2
CASSPRASGGGKNIQYF
TGTGCCAGCAGTCCTAGGGCTAGCGGGGGGGGCAAAAACATTCAGTACTTC
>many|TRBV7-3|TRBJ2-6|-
CASSTRSSGANVLTF
TGTGCCAGCAGCACGAGAAGCTCTGGGGCCAACGTCCTGACTTTC
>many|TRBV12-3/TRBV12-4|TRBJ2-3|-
CASSLGRKGSDTQYF
TGTGCCAGCAGTTTAGGTAGAAAGGGCTCAGATACGCAGTATTTT
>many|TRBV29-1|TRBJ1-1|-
CSVPLPGEVNTEAFF
TGCAGCGTTCCGTTACCAGGGGAGGTGAACACTGAAGCTTTCTTT